This T cell receptor beta chain was sequenced in a study of T cell responses to AZD1222 COVID-19 vaccine. As concerns this clone: Antigen: not known.

The CDR3 has 17 amino acids. The V gene's germline CDR1 is MNHEY and CDR2 SMNVEV (reference sequence). Trimming removed 4 bases from V and 1 base from J, with 19 bases in between. Only in-frame clones appear in the TCRdb table, and some are missing; sequencing was by immunoSEQ multiplex PCR. The sample carries approximately 140,000 clones, around nine tenths recorded once. Some second doses came at about 4 weeks and others at about 12 weeks; these were pooled. Study observations and caveats: Vaccine-related CD4 TCRs covered spike, predominating at 160-218 and 743-854. Among spike-specific TCRs, nearly half reportedly target unmutated variant regions.

The chain combines TRBV27 with TRBJ1-1; weak D call: TRBD1 (5 bases). The material was peripheral blood, obtained 28 days after the second AZD1222 dose. The source is an adult who received the AZD1222 COVID-19 vaccine. CDR3 in amino acids: CASSSALLQGANTEAFF. For the CDR3, the DNA is TGTGCCAGCAGTTCGGCGCTCTTGCAGGGAGCGAACACTGAAGCTTTCTTT.